The clone carrying this TCR beta chain was observed at least ten times. Antigen specificity is unknown. Trimming cost V 2 bases and J 3 bases, with 7 bases left between them. The CDR3 sequence is 12 residues long. CDR1 and CDR2 (germline): DFQATT, SNEGSKA (reference sequence). This sample stems from a study of post-analysis software for immune sequencing data. Study-level findings and limits: Compared with controls, patients had more of about 5 TRBV segments, including TRBV5-6, TRBV5-1 and TRBV20-1.

Unique molecular identifiers were built into the TCR beta cDNA libraries. TCRdb reprocessed the PCR reads with MiXCR, giving one entry per CDR3 protein. The sample carries 750,000 to 950,000 distinct CDR3 sequences, around 50% recorded once. This chain links TRBV20-1 with TRBJ1-1; D is perhaps TRBD1 (5 bases). The clonotype comes from a girl aged 10-17 years with multiple sclerosis. The specimen was blood. CDR3 sequence: CSARTGDTEAFF. In DNA, the CDR3 is TGCAGTGCTAGAACGGGGGACACTGAAGCTTTCTTT.